The next 8 T cell receptor beta chains were all read from a single sample in a study of T cell repertoires in cytomegalovirus infection. TCRdb reanalysed the reads using MiXCR and keeps one entry per CDR3 protein. The sample includes about 920,000 distinct CDR3 sequences, around 31% of them seen just once. No antigen is known for these receptors. The source material was cultured CD8+ T cells from PBMCs, sampled from culture after CMV antigen stimulation. All receptors come from a human donor in good health (CMV status not recorded). Some clones in this sample may be carry-over from other donors' samples.

This clonotype has more than one count but fewer than ten. The chain employs TRBV15 and TRBJ2-7, with 8 bases aligning to TRBD1. CDR1 is LNHNV, CDR2 YYDKDF, per germline (reference sequence). Trimming removed 0 bases from V and 6 bases from J; junction bases left unmatched: 7. The CDR3 covers 15 residues. The CDR3 sequence: CATSRDLGQGSEQYV. DNA for the CDR3: TGTGCCACCAGCAGAGATCTAGGACAGGGCAGCGAGCAGTACGTC.

The gene calls are TRBV2 and TRBJ1-2, with D unclear. In germline, CDR1 is SNHLY, CDR2 FYNNEI. V was clipped by 11 bases and J by 6 bases, with 19 bases between them. The CDR3 is made up of 13 amino acids. The CDR3 region is CAARPKSTDGYTF. The CDR3 DNA reads TGTGCCGCACGCCCCAAATCGACGGATGGCTACACCTTC.

This clonotype was seen ten or more times. The chain joins TRBV12-3 or TRBV12-4 to TRBJ1-6; D might be TRBD1 (5 bases). The CDR3 is made up of 15 amino acids. Trimming pared 5 bases from V and 9 bases from J, leaving 17 bases between. The CDR3 region is CASSPGTSEGSPLHF. The CDR3 nucleotides are TGTGCCAGCAGTCCCGGGACCTCGGAAGGTTCACCCCTCCACTTT.

The table lists this clonotype with a few counts. The CDR3 protein is CASSSRKGTSLDTDTQYF. The DNA of the CDR3 is TGTGCCAGCAGCTCGCGGAAGGGGACTAGCTTGGACACAGATACGCAGTATTTT. The V call is TRBV11-3, the J call TRBJ2-3; 9 bases match TRBD2. This CDR3 has 18 residues. V shed 4 bases and J 2 bases; nucleotides not matched to a gene: 13. Germline V gives CDR1 SGHNT, CDR2 YENEEA.

In this sample, this clonotype turned up a few times. This chain joins TRBV7-6 and TRBJ2-7; no clear D. The germline gives CDR1 SGHVS, CDR2 FNYEAQ. CDR3 length: 14 amino acids. The V end lost 5 bases, the J end lost 0 bases, and 11 bases lay between the germline ends. The CDR3 region has the DNA TGTGCCAGCAGCCTCGACCTGGCCTCCTACGAGCAGTACTTC. It translates to CASSLDLASYEQYF.

This clonotype was counted ten times or more. V gene TRBV7-6 combines with J gene TRBJ2-2, with a weak D call TRBD2 (5 bases). The CDR3 has 12 residues. From germline, CDR1 is SGHVS and CDR2 FNYEAQ. Trimming removed 9 bases at V and 2 bases at J, with 7 bases between. The CDR3 is CASGSNTGELFF. As DNA, the CDR3 is TGTGCCAGTGGGAGTAACACCGGGGAGCTGTTTTTT.

In this sample, this clonotype turned up a few times. The chain couples TRBV27 to TRBJ2-1; D might be TRBD1 (6 bases). V was shortened by 4 bases and J by 5 bases, with 12 bases between the two germline ends. This CDR3 has 14 residues. Germline V gene lookup returns CDR1 MNHEY and CDR2 SMNVEV (reference sequence). The CDR3 region is CASSYRDINNEQFF. The CDR3 DNA is TGTGCCAGCAGTTACCGGGACATCAACAATGAGCAGTTCTTC.

This clonotype came up a few times. The genes are TRBV20-1 and TRBJ2-7; no firm D call. This CDR3 has 10 amino acids. Germline assignment: CDR1 DFQATT and CDR2 SNEGSKA (reference sequence). Trimming stripped 5 bases from V and 5 bases from J, with 7 bases between. In nucleotides, the CDR3 is TGCAGTGCTTACTTGGACGAGCAGTACGTC. As protein: CSAYLDEQYV.